This T cell receptor beta chain stems from a study of cytomegalovirus exposure and HLA in healthy donors. Overall study: Genetic ancestry analysis placed approximately 80% of the 398 donors that were genotyped in the Caucasian-associated cluster. Study-level findings and limits: Judged likely to be a sequencing artifact was a cluster of highly shared sequence variants.

In its sample, this clone was seen a few times. Its target is unknown. PCR used 60 Vbeta primers and 13 Jbeta primers. The repertoire was sequenced with immunoSEQ multiplex PCR; TCRdb's copy has only in-frame clones and lacks some. In the table there are 90,000 to 120,000 clones, 65% to 85% of which are singletons. Sequencing used PBMCs. This sequence originates from a man younger than 35 in good health and CMV-seronegative.

The CDR3 sequence: CASSLRQVQVYGYTF. In DNA, the CDR3 is TGTGCCAGCAGCCTCCGACAGGTCCAAGTTTATGGCTACACCTTC. The chain is built from TRBV7-9 and TRBJ1-2; TRBD1 might be the D (6 bases). V lost 5 bases and J 5 bases, leaving 18 bases between the germline ends. Germline loops: CDR1 SEHNR, CDR2 FQNEAQ (reference sequence). The CDR3 covers 15 residues.